The subject of this entry is one T cell receptor beta chain. The data derive from a study of blood T cell repertoires in COVID-19. Overall study context: Nucleic acid was either cDNA or gDNA, and it came from T cells, B-cell-depleted T cells, or PBMCs.

CDR1 SGDLS and CDR2 YYNGEE come from the germline V gene. This CDR3 has 13 amino acids. Trimming left V 1 base short and J 4 bases short, with 8 bases between. Original processing notes: Quantification of nucleated cells was approximated via reference gene primer amplification. TCRdb keeps only in-frame clones here, not all; method: immunoSEQ multiplex PCR. V, J and clone size are taken as reported in that table, and D and trimming were inferred from the DNA itself. The data show 40,000 or so clones, roughly four fifths seen once. Source material: peripheral blood. This sequence was found in a man aged 40-50 years with active or convalescent COVID-19. The chain uses TRBV9 and TRBJ1-1, with a weak D call TRBD1 (6 bases). The CDR3 DNA is TGTGCCAGCAGCGTAAGGACAGCCACTGAAGCTTTCTTT. This codes for CASSVRTATEAFF.